This T cell receptor beta chain was retrieved from a study of CD8 T cells in ankylosing spondylitis. Study-level results: What seemed typical of ankylosing spondylitis blood was a TCR beta motif built from about 8 highly homologous variants. Previous work reported some of these motif variants in the synovial fluid and blood of reactive arthritis.

A single record per CDR3 protein comes from TCRdb applying MiXCR to the 5' RACE reads. This table holds a few hundred thousand distinct CDR3 sequences, 20% to 25% found once. V was clipped by 2 bases and J by 0 bases; unmatched bases: 6. The CDR3 runs 16 residues. In germline, CDR1 is MDHEN, CDR2 SYDVKM. This clonotype was recorded a few times. Its specificity is not known. V is TRBV28 and J is TRBJ1-2, with 7 bases that match TRBD1. The sequenced sample consisted of blood, either unsorted or a sorted T cell fraction (not recorded which). This receptor was identified in a male donor with ankylosing spondylitis. CDR3 nucleotide sequence: TGTGCCAGCAGTTTACGAAGGACAGGTGCTAACTATGGCTACACCTTC. It yields the protein CASSLRRTGANYGYTF.